This TCR beta chain is from a study of OX40 agonist ivuxolimab in advanced cancers. Study-wide background: Age averaged around 59 years (range roughly 20 to 90), and roughly 80% were male.

Measured with immunoSEQ multiplex PCR; TCRdb has only the in-frame clones, and not every one. The sample consists of roughly 80,000 clones, about 80% of them appearing once. This clone was seen a few times. Its antigen is undetermined. The V gene lost 5 bases and the J gene lost 4 bases, with 17 bases spanning the gap. The CDR3 has 15 amino acids. Germline CDR1 SEHNR, CDR2 FQNEAQ (reference sequence). Overall study findings and caveats: CD4+ and CD8+ blood T cells expanded clonally by week 6 at 0.1 to 3.0 mg/kg. Among the least clonally expanded were partial responders at 0.1-3.0 mg/kg.

With baseline, cycle 4 day 1, and cycle 7 day 1 as timepoints, blood was sampled. The source material was CD4+ or CD8+ T cells sorted from blood, sampled in a trial of the OX40 agonist ivuxolimab. The sequence derives from an adult with an advanced solid tumor such as melanoma, head and neck, liver or kidney cancer. The rearrangement joins TRBV7-9 to TRBJ2-5, with a weak D call TRBD1 (6 bases). CDR3 nucleotides: TGTGCCAGCAGCACCGGGACAAGTATTCGAGAGACCCAGTACTTC. Translation: CASSTGTSIRETQYF. Based on the CDR3 plus reference TRBV7-9 and TRBJ2-5, the full variable domain is DTGVSQNPRHKITKRGQNVTFRCDPISEHNRLYWYRQTLGQGPEFLTYFQNEAQLEKSRLLSDRFSAERPKGSFSTLEIQRTEQGDSAMYLCASSTGTSIRETQYFGPGTRLLVL.